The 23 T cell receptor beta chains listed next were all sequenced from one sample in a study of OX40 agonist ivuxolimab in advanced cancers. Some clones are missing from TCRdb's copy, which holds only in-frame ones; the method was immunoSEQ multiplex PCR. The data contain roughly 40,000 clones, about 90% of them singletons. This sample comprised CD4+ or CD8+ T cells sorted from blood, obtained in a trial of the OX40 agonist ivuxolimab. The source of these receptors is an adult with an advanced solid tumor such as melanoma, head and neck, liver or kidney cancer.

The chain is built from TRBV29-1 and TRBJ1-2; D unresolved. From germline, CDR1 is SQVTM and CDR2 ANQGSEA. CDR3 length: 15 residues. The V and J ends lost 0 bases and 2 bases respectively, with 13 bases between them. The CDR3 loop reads CSVEDTSVGNYGYTF. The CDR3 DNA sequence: TGCAGCGTTGAAGATACCTCGGTGGGGAACTATGGCTACACCTTC.

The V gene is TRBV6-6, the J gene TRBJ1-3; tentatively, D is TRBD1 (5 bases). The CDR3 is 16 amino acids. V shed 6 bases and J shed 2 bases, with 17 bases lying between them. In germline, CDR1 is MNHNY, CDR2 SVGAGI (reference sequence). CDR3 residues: CASSDLTRGTGNTIYF. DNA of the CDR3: TGTGCCAGCAGCGACCTTACGAGGGGCACTGGAAACACCATATATTTT.

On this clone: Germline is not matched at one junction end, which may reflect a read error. This chain's CDR3 is CASTYSGSYEQYF. CDR3 nucleotide sequence: TGTGCTAGCACTTATAGCGGCTCCTACGAGCAGTACTTC. V and J are TRBV28 and TRBJ2-7, with D tentatively TRBD2 (6 bases). Germline lookup yields CDR1 MDHEN and CDR2 SYDVKM. The CDR3 covers 13 residues. The complete variable domain, with remaining parts taken from reference TRBV28 and TRBJ2-7, reads DVKVTQSSRYLVKRTGEKVFLECVQDMDHENMFWYRQDPGLGLRLIYFSYDVKMKEKGDIPEGYSVSREKKERFSLILESASTNQTSMYLCASTYSGSYEQYFGPGTRLTVT.

The CDR3 protein is CASSVGVAGRGAEQFF. Here the CDR3 DNA reads TGTGCCAGCAGCGTAGGCGTAGCGGGGCGCGGAGCTGAGCAGTTCTTC. The chain carries TRBV9 and TRBJ2-1, with TRBD2 matching over 8 bases. Germline loops: CDR1 SGDLS, CDR2 YYNGEE. V gave up 0 bases and J gave up 9 bases; unmatched junction bases: 11. CDR3 length: 16 residues. The whole variable domain, remainder taken from reference TRBV9 and TRBJ2-1, is DSGVTQTPKHLITATGQRVTLRCSPRSGDLSVYWYQQSLDQGLQFLIQYYNGEERAKGNILERFSAQQFPDLHSELNLSSLELGDSALYFCASSVGVAGRGAEQFFGPGTRLTVL.

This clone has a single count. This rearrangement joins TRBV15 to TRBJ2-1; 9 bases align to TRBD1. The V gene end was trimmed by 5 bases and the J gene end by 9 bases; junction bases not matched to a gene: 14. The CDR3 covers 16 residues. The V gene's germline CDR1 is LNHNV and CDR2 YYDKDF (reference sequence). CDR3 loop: CATSLPHTGGTSEQFF. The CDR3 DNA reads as TGTGCCACCAGCCTCCCCCATACAGGGGGCACGAGTGAGCAGTTCTTC.

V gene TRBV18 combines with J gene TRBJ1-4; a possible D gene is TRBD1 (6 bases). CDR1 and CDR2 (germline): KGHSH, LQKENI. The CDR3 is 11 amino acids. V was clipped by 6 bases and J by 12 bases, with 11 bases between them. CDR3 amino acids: CASSYREELFF. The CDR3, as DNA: TGTGCCAGCTCGTACAGGGAAGAACTGTTTTTT.

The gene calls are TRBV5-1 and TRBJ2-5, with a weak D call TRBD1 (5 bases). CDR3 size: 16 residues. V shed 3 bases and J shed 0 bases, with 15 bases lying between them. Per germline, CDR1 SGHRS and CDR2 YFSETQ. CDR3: CASSSVTVPYQETQYF. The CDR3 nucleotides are TGCGCCAGCAGCTCGGTGACAGTACCTTACCAAGAGACCCAGTACTTC.

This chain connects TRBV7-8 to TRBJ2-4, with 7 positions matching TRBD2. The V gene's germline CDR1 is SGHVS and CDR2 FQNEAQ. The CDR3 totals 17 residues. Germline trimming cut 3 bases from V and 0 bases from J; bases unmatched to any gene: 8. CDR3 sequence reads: CASSFRAGDLAKNIQYF. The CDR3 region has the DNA TGTGCCAGCAGCTTTCGCGCGGGGGACCTAGCCAAAAACATTCAGTACTTC.

CDR3 sequence (DNA): TGTGCCTGGGGGCGGGGGCTCATGAACACTGAAGCTTTCTTT. Its protein is CAWGRGLMNTEAFF. This chain links TRBV30 with TRBJ1-1, with D possibly matching TRBD1 (6 bases). Germline CDR1 is GTSNPN and CDR2 is SVGIG (reference sequence). V was pared by 5 bases and J by 0 bases, with 13 bases between. This CDR3 has 14 amino acids.

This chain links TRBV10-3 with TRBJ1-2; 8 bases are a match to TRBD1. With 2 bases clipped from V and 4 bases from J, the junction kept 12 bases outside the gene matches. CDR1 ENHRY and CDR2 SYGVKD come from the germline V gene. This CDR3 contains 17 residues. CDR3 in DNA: TGTGCCATCAGTGAGGCCTCTGGACAGGGACATAGCTATGGCTACACCTTC. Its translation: CAISEASGQGHSYGYTF.

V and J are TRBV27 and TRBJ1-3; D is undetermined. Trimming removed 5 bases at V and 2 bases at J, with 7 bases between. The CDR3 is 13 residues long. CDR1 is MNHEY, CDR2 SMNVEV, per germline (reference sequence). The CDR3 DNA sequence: TGTGCCAGCAGTGCGAGTACTGGAAACACCATATATTTT. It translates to CASSASTGNTIYF.

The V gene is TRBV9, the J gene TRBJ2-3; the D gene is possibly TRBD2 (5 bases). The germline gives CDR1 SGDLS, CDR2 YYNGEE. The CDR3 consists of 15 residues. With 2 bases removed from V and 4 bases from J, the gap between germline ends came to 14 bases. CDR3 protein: CASSVQAAGSDTQYF. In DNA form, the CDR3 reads TGTGCCAGCAGCGTCCAAGCGGCGGGCTCAGATACGCAGTATTTT.

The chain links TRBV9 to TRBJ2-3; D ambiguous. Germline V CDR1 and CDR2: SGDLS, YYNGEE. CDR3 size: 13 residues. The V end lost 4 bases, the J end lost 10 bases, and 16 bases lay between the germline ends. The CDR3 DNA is TGTGCCAGCAGCCATCCCATAAGGGCTGCGCAGTATTTT. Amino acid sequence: CASSHPIRAAQYF.

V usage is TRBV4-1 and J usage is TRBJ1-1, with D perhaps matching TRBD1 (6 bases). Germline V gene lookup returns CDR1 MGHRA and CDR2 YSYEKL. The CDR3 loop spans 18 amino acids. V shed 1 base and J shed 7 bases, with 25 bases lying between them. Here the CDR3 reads CASSQGLHIRTADLEAFF. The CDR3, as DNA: TGCGCCAGCAGCCAAGGGTTGCATATTAGGACAGCAGACCTTGAAGCTTTCTTT.

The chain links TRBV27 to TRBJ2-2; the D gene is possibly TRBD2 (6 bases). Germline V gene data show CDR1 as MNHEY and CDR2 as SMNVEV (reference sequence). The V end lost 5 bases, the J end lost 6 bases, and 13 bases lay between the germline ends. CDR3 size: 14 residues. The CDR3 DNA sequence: TGTGCCAGCAGTGTGGGGGGTCTTGCCGGGGAGCTGTTTTTT. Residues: CASSVGGLAGELFF.

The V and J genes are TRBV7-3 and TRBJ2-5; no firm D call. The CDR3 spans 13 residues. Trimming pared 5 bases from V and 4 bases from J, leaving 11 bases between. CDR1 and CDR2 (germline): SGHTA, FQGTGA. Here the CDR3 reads CASSRRLGETQYF. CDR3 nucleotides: TGTGCCAGCAGCCGCCGCCTTGGAGAGACCCAGTACTTC.

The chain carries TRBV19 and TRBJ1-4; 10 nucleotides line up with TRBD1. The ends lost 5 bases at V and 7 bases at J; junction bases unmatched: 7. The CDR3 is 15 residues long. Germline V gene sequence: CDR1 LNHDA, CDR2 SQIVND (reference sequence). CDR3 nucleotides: TGTGCCAGTAGTGCCAGACAGGGGGCCAGTGAAAAACTGTTTTTT. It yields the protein CASSARQGASEKLFF.

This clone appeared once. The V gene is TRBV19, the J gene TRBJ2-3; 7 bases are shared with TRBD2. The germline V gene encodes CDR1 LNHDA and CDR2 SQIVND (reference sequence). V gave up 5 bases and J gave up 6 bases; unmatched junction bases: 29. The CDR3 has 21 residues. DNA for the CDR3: TGTGCCAGTAGTTCCAGAACCGGGACTATCAATATACCACAATATGATGATACGCAGTATTTT. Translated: CASSSRTGTINIPQYDDTQYF.

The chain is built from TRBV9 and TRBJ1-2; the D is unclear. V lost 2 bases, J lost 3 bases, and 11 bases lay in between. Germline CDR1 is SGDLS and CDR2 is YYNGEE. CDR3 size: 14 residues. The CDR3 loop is CASSVRPWDYGYTF. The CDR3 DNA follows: TGTGCCAGCAGCGTTAGACCGTGGGACTATGGCTACACCTTC.

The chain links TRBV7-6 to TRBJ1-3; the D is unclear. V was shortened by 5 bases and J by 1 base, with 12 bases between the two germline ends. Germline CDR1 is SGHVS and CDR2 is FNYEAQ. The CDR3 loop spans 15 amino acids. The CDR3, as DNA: TGTGCCAGCAGCACCCGATCCGGGTCTGGAAACACCATATATTTT. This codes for CASSTRSGSGNTIYF.

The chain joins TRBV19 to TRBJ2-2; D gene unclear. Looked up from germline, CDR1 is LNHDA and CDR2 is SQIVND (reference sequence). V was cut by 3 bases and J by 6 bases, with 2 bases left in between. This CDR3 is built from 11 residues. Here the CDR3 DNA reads TGTGCCAGTAGTATCCCCGGGGAGCTGTTTTTT. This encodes CASSIPGELFF. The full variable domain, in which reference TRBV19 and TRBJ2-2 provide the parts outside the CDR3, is DGGITQSPKYLFRKEGQNVTLSCEQNLNHDAMYWYRQDPGQGLRLIYYSQIVNDFQKGDIAEGYSVSREKKESFPLTVTSAQKNPTAFYLCASSIPGELFFGEGSRLTVL.

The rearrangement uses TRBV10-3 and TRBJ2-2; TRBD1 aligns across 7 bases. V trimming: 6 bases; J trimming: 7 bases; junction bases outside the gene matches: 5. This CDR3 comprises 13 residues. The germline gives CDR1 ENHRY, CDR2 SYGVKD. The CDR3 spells CAISRQGFGELFF. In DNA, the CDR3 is TGTGCCATCAGCAGACAGGGATTCGGGGAGCTGTTTTTT.

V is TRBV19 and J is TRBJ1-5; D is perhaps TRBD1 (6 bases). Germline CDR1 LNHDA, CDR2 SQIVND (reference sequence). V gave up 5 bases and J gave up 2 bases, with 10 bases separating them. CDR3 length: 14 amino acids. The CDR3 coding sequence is TGTGCCAGTAGTCGAGGGGGGGGCAATCAGCCCCAGCATTTT. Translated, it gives CASSRGGGNQPQHF.